A selection of T cell receptor beta chains follows, all from one sample in a study of blood T cell repertoires in COVID-19. Generated by immunoSEQ multiplex PCR, the TCRdb table keeps only in-frame clones and is missing some. The repertoire holds about 250,000 clones, with 88% as singletons. The sample comprised PBMCs or T cells enriched from blood (not recorded which). The source of these receptors is a woman aged 50 to 60 who had recovered from COVID-19. The CDR3 runs from the conserved cysteine through the conserved F or W. A D gene is named only where the DNA matches it firmly. For some rows the clone size is stated as once, few or many, or as a class when expanded; others skip it.

>TRBV10-3|-|-|TRBJ1-5
CAISESGGQPQHF
TGTGCCATCAGTGAGTCAGGAGGTCAGCCCCAGCATTTT
>TRBV24-1|-|TRBD1|TRBJ1-5
CATGTGGRSQPQHF
TGTGCCACCGGAACAGGGGGAAGGAGTCAGCCCCAGCATTTT
>TRBV9|-|TRBD1|TRBJ2-2
CASSVGGGGTGELFF
TGTGCCAGCAGCGTAGGAGGGGGCGGCACCGGGGAGCTGTTTTTT
>TRBV6-5|few|-|TRBJ1-3
CASSYGGPTSGNTIYF
TGTGCCAGCAGTTACGGTGGGCCGACCTCTGGAAACACCATATATTTT
>TRBV7-2|-|-|TRBJ1-6
CASSLERGNSPLHF
TGTGCCAGCAGCTTAGAAAGGGGGAATTCACCCCTCCACTTT
>TRBV4-1|-|TRBD2|TRBJ2-3
CASSQGPGGTDTQYF
TGCGCCAGCAGCCAAGGCCCGGGAGGAACAGATACGCAGTATTTT
>TRBV27|-|TRBD2|TRBJ2-7
CASRAGGSTYEQYF
TGTGCCAGCAGGGCGGGAGGAAGTACCTACGAGCAGTACTTC
>TRBV19|-|TRBD2|TRBJ2-1
CASSPGTSGRKAMDEQFF
TGTGCCAGTAGTCCTGGGACTAGCGGGAGAAAGGCCATGGATGAGCAGTTCTTC
>TRBV3-1/TRBV3-2|-|TRBD2|TRBJ2-1
CASSQDRSGRGQFF
TGTGCCAGCAGCCAAGATCGTAGCGGGAGGGGGCAGTTCTTC
>TRBV9|-|TRBD1|TRBJ2-3
CASSLNRGITDTQYF
TGTGCCAGCAGCCTAAACAGGGGAATTACAGATACGCAGTATTTT
>TRBV28|-|-|TRBJ1-1
CASSLWSVTEAFF
TGTGCCAGCAGTTTATGGTCAGTCACTGAAGCTTTCTTT
>TRBV7-8|-|-|TRBJ2-4
CASSQREALAKNIQYF
TGTGCCAGCAGCCAAAGGGAGGCCCTAGCCAAAAACATTCAGTACTTC
>TRBV7-9|once|-|TRBJ2-1
CASSPGDEQFF
TGTGCCAGCAGCCCCGGGGATGAGCAGTTCTTC